This T cell receptor (beta chain) was captured by sequencing in a study of blood T cell repertoires in COVID-19. Study information: T cells, B-cell-depleted T cells, or PBMCs provided the cDNA or gDNA that served as material.

All enrollees were about 18 to 89 years old and from 20 to 30 US areas. Original analysis: Amplified reference gene primers provided the basis for estimating nucleated cell counts. Libraries were prepared by immunoSEQ multiplex PCR; TCRdb keeps only in-frame clonotypes and omits some of them. V and J calls and clone size come straight from that table; D and trimming were deduced from the DNA. The sample has 380,000 or so clones, around 87% seen once. The CDR3 runs to 15 residues. The junction had 4 bases not matched to a gene; V was cut back by 0 bases and J by 2 bases. Germline-derived CDR1 and CDR2 are SGHDT and YYEEEE.

The sequencing input was PBMCs or T cells enriched from blood (not recorded which). This chain connects TRBV5-6 to TRBJ2-7; 8 bases line up with TRBD1. The source of this sequence is a man aged 25-40 years who had recovered from COVID-19. This CDR3 is CASSLGGRGPYEQYF. The CDR3 DNA follows: TGTGCCAGCAGCTTGGGGGGCAGGGGGCCCTACGAGCAGTACTTC.